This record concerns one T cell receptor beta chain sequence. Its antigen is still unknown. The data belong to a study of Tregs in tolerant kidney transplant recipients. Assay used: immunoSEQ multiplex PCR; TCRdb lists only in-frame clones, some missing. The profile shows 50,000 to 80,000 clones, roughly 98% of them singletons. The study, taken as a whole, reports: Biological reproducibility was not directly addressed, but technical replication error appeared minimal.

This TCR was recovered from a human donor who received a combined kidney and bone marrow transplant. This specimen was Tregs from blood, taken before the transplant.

This CDR3 is CASSFSGTGVTEAFF. CDR3 sequence (DNA): TGTGCCAGCAGCTTTAGTGGGACAGGGGTCACTGAAGCTTTCTTT. This sequence joins TRBV7-9 and TRBJ1-1, with 10 bases that match TRBD1. Losses at the gene ends were 3 bases for V and 4 bases for J; bases not matched to a gene: 5. Germline V lookup: CDR1 SEHNR, CDR2 FQNEAQ (reference sequence). The CDR3 totals 15 residues. Full variable domain (remainder filled in from reference TRBV7-9 and TRBJ1-1): DTGVSQNPRHKITKRGQNVTFRCDPISEHNRLYWYRQTLGQGPEFLTYFQNEAQLEKSRLLSDRFSAERPKGSFSTLEIQRTEQGDSAMYLCASSFSGTGVTEAFFGQGTRLTVV.